This paragraph reports one TCR beta chain. The sample is drawn from a study of glioma-infiltrating T cells after dendritic cell vaccination. Study as a whole: Autologous tumor lysate was loaded overnight onto monocyte-derived dendritic cells grown about seven days with IL-4 and GM-CSF.

Data came from immunoSEQ multiplex PCR; TCRdb stores just in-frame clones and leaves some out. The data show more than 85,000 clones, 90% seen once. This sample's time point: after dendritic cell vaccination, including at tumor progression/relapse. Germline V CDR1 and CDR2: MGHRA, YSYEKL. V was trimmed by 0 bases and J by 3 bases, leaving 15 bases between them. CDR3 size: 17 residues. The source is a human donor with glioblastoma. The chain joins TRBV4-1 to TRBJ2-1, with a weak D call TRBD2 (6 bases). This specimen was blood, taken after dendritic cell vaccination. The CDR3 DNA sequence: TGCGCCAGCAGCCAAGAGGCGGCTAGCGCGTACTACAATGAGCAGTTCTTC. As protein: CASSQEAASAYYNEQFF.